This T cell receptor (beta chain) derives from a study of T-cell reconstitution after alpha-beta-depleted transplantation in children. General observations from the study: Several hundred expanded graft clones reportedly were the source of alpha-beta T cells about two months after transplant. In some patients, recipient T cells and intrathymic progenitors surviving conditioning explained high day-60 diversity.

Preparation of the TCRbeta library was carried out with unique molecular identifiers. Using its own MiXCR run on the PCR reads, TCRdb lists one record per CDR3 protein. Here the sample spans roughly 200,000 distinct CDR3 sequences, about 6.6% being singletons. This clonotype was seen more than once but under ten times. What it binds is not known. Germline V lookup: CDR1 LGHNA, CDR2 YSLEER. The CDR3 totals 16 residues. V was pared by 3 bases and J by 1 base, with 13 bases between. Here the sequenced sample was PBMCs, taken before TCRalphabeta/CD19-depleted stem cell transplant. This chain joins TRBV4-3 and TRBJ2-4; D remains unclear. This clonotype originated in a boy aged 2 to 10 with acute lymphoblastic leukemia, due to receive a stem cell transplant. In DNA form, the CDR3 reads TGCGCCAGCAGCCAGGTGACCCCTGGGGCCAAAAACATTCAGTACTTC. This codes for CASSQVTPGAKNIQYF.